The rows below give T cell receptor beta chains drawn from one sample of a study of human T cells and chemical hapten exposure. Each CDR3 protein gets one entry after TCRdb re-called the RACE reads with MiXCR. The sample holds about 82,000 distinct CDR3 sequences, over 10% seen once. The sequenced sample was whole blood, obtained in connection with sensitization to the hapten diphenylcyclopropenone (DPC). The receptors stem from a woman aged 50 to 60 with alopecia areata. Some clones in this sample may be carry-over from other donors' samples. Each CDR3 is given with its conserved first and last residue. D genes are given only for firm matches. Where a row states a size, it is once, few, many or the class of an expanded clone; other rows omit it.

>TRBV29-1|TRBJ1-3|16|.|many
CSVEGQPDPSGNTIYF
>TRBV18|TRBJ1-1|15|.|.
CVSSPTQTDNTEAFF
>TRBV7-9|TRBJ1-5|13|.|many
CASSLGGGQPQHF
>TRBV20-1|TRBJ2-1|11|.|many
CSAADAREQFF
>TRBV28|TRBJ1-1|13|.|.
CASRESGNTEAFF
>TRBV29-1|TRBJ1-1|13|.|.
CSVRQPLNTEAFF
>TRBV20-1|TRBJ2-7|13|TRBD2|.
CAAEVGGIYEQYF
>TRBV13|TRBJ1-4|14|.|many
CASSSGRGDEKLFF
>TRBV11-2|TRBJ2-2|16|.|.
CASSFRQGRDTGELFF
>TRBV7-9|TRBJ2-7|15|.|.
CASSLANRGLDEQYF
>TRBV20-1|TRBJ1-3|15|.|.
CSARALHSSGNTIYF
>TRBV20-1|TRBJ2-1|16|TRBD2|many
CSARSVRDYAYNEQFF
>TRBV7-9|TRBJ1-2|13|.|many
CASSLVEGRGYTF
>TRBV29-1|TRBJ2-2|13|TRBD1|.
CSAGQANTGELFF
>TRBV29-1|TRBJ2-2|16|TRBD1|.
CSAVSPGQTNTGELFF
>TRBV3-1|TRBJ1-5|19|.|many
CASSEARDGGINSNQPQHF
>TRBV6-6|TRBJ1-6|13|.|.
CASTQDRNSPLHF
>TRBV29-1|TRBJ1-2|12|.|many
CSVPGGDYGYTF
>TRBV12-3/TRBV12-4|TRBJ1-2|15|TRBD1|.
CASRADRGKLDGYTF
>TRBV20-1|TRBJ2-7|15|TRBD2|many
CSATAGTSGRYEQYF